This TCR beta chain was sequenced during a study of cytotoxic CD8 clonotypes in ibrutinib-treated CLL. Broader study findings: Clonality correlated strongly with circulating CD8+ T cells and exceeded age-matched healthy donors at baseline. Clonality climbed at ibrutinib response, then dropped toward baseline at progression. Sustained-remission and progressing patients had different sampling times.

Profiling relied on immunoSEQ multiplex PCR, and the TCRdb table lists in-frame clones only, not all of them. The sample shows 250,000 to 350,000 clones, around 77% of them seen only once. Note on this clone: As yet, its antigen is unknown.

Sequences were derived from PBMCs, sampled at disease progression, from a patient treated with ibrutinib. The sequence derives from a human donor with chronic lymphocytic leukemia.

Here the CDR3 reads CASSEGRVGTEAFF. In DNA, the CDR3 is TGTGCCAGCAGTGAGGGAAGGGTAGGGACTGAAGCTTTCTTT. The chain couples TRBV6-1 to TRBJ1-1; D is undetermined. Trimming took 3 bases from V and 5 from J, leaving 13 bases between them. The CDR3 consists of 14 residues. Germline V gene lookup returns CDR1 MNHNS and CDR2 SASEGT.